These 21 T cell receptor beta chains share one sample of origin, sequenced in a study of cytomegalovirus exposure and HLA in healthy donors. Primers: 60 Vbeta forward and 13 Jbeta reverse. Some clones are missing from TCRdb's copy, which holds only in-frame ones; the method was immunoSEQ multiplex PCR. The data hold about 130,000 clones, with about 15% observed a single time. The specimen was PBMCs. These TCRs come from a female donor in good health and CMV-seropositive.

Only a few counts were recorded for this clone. The DNA for the CDR3 is TGTGCCAGCAGCGGTGTAAAGAGAGGCTTTTACTCCTACGAGCAGTACTTC. This encodes CASSGVKRGFYSYEQYF. The chain recombines TRBV7-9 with TRBJ2-7; D call uncertain. Germline CDR1 is SEHNR and CDR2 is FQNEAQ (reference sequence). There are 17 residues in the CDR3. V shed 5 bases and J shed 0 bases, with 20 bases lying between them.

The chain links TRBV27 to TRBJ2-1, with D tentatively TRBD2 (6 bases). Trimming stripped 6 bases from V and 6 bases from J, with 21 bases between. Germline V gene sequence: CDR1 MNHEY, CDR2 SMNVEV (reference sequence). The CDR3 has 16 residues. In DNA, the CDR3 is TGTGCCAGCAGAGTCGGGGCGGGGCTACCACCCAATGAGCAGTTCTTC. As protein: CASRVGAGLPPNEQFF.

CDR3 sequence: CASSWGQGRDNYGYTF. CDR3 bases: TGTGCCAGCAGTTGGGGACAGGGAAGAGATAACTATGGCTACACCTTC. V and J are TRBV28 and TRBJ1-2; 9 bases align to TRBD1. The CDR3 has 16 amino acids. Germline loops: CDR1 MDHEN, CDR2 SYDVKM. Trimming took 4 bases from V and 1 from J; bases not matched to a gene: 7.

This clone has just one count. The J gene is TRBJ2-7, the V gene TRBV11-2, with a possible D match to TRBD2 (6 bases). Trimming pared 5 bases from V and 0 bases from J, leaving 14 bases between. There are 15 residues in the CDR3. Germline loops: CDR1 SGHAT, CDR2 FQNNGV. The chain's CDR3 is CASSARAGSSYEQYF. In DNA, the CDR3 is TGTGCCAGCAGCGCCCGGGCCGGGAGCTCCTACGAGCAGTACTTC. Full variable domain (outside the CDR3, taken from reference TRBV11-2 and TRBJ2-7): EAGVAQSPRYKIIEKRQSVAFWCNPISGHATLYWYQQILGQGPKLLIQFQNNGVVDDSQLPKDRFSAERLKGVDSTLKIQPAKLEDSAVYLCASSARAGSSYEQYFGPGTRLTVT.

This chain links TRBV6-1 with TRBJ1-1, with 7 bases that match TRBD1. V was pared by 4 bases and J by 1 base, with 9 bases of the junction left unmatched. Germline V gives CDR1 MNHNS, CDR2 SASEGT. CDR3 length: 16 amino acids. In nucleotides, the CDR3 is TGTGCCAGCAGTGGGGACAGCTCCCAGTGGAACACTGAAGCTTTCTTT. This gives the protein CASSGDSSQWNTEAFF.

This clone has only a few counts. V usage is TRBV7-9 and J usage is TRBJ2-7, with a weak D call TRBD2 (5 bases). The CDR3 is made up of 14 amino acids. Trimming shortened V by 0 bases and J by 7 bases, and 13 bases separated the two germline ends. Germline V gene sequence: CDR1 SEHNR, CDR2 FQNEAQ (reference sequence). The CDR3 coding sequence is TGTGCCAGCAGCTTAGCAGCGGCCGGCTGGGAGCAGTACTTC. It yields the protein CASSLAAAGWEQYF.

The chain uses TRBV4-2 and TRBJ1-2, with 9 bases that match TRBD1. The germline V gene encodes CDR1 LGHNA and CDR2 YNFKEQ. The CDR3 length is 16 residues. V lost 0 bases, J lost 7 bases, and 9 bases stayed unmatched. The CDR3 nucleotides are TGTGCCAGCAGCCAAGAGAGGAACAGGGGGCGGGTTGGCTACACCTTC. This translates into CASSQERNRGRVGYTF.

The CDR3 sequence: CASSLWSGTTPTGELFF. DNA for the CDR3: TGTGCCAGCAGTTTATGGTCAGGCACCACCCCCACCGGGGAGCTGTTTTTT. V gene TRBV27 combines with J gene TRBJ2-2, with D uncertain. Germline CDR1 and CDR2: MNHEY and SMNVEV (reference sequence). Trimming removed 1 base from V and 4 bases from J, with 16 bases in between. The CDR3 is 17 residues long.

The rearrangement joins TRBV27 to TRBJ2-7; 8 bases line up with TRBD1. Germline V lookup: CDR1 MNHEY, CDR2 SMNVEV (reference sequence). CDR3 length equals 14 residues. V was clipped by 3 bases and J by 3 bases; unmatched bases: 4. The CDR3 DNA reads TGTGCCAGCAGTTTGGGACAGGCCCTCTACGAGCAGTACTTC. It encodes CASSLGQALYEQYF.

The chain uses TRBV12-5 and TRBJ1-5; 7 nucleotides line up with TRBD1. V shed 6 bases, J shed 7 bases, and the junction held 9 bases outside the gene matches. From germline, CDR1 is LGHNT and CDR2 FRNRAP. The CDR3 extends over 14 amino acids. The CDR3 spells CASGNRKQGQPQHF. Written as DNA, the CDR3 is TGTGCTAGTGGCAACAGGAAACAGGGGCAGCCCCAGCATTTT.

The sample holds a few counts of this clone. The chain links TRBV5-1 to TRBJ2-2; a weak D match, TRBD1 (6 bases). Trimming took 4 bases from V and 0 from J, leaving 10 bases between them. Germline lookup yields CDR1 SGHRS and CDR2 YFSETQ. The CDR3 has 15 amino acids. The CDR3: CASSPRQANTGELFF. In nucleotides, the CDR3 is TGCGCCAGCAGCCCCCGACAGGCGAACACCGGGGAGCTGTTTTTT.

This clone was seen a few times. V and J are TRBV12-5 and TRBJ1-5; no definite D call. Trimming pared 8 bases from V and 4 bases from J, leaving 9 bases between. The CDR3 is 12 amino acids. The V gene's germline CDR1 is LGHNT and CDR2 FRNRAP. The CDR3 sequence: CASRGPNQPQHF. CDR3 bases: TGTGCTAGTCGAGGGCCGAATCAGCCCCAGCATTTT.

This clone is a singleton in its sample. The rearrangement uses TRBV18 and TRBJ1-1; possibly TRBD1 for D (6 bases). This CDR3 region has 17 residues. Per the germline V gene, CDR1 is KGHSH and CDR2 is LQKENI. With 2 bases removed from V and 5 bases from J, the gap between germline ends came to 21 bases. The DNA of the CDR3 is TGTGCCAGCTCACCAGCCGCAGGGGTCGGTTATTCGACTGAAGCTTTCTTT. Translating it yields CASSPAAGVGYSTEAFF.

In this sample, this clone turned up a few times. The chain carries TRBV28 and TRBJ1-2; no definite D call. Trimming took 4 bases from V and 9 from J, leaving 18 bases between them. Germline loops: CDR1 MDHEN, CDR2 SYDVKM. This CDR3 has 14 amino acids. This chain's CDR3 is CASSSPLPTNSYTF. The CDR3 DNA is TGTGCCAGCAGTTCCCCATTACCGACTAATAGCTACACCTTC.

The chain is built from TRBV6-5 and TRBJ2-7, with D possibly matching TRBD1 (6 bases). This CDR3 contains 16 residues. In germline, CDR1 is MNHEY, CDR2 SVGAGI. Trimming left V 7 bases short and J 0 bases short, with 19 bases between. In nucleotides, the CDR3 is TGTGCCAGCACTTATTCGGCAGGGGCCAGCTCCTACGAGCAGTACTTC. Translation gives CASTYSAGASSYEQYF.

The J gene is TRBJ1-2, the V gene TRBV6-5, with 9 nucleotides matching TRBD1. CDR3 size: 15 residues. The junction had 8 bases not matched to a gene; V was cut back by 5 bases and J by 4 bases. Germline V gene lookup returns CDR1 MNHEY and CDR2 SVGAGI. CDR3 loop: CASSTPLGQGYGYTF. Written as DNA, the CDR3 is TGTGCCAGCAGTACACCACTGGGACAGGGCTATGGCTACACCTTC.

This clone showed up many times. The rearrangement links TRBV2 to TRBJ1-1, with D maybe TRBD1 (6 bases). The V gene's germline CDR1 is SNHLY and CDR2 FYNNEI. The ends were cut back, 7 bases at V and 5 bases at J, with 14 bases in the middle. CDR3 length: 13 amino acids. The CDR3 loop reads CASTKGGETEAFF. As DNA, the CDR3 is TGTGCCAGCACAAAGGGGGGGGAGACTGAAGCTTTCTTT.

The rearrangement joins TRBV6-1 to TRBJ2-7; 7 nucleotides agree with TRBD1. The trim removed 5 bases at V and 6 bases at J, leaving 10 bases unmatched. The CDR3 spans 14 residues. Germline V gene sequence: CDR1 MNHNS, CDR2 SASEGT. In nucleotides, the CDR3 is TGTGCCAGCAGTTTGCGACAGGGTGGATCCGAGCAGTACTTC. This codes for CASSLRQGGSEQYF.

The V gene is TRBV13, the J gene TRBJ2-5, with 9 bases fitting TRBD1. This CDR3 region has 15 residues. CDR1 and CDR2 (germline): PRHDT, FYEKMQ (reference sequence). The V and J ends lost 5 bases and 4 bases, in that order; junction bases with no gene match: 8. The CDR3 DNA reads TGTGCCAGCAGCCCCTACGGGACAGGGCGAGAGACCCAGTACTTC. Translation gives CASSPYGTGRETQYF.

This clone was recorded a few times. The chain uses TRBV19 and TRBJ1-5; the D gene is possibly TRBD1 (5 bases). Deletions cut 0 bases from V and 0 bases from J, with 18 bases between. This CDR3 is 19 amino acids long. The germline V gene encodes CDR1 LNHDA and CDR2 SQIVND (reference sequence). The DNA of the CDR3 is TGTGCCAGTAGTATAGAACGAGGGGAGGGACGTTATAGCAATCAGCCCCAGCATTTT. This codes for CASSIERGEGRYSNQPQHF.

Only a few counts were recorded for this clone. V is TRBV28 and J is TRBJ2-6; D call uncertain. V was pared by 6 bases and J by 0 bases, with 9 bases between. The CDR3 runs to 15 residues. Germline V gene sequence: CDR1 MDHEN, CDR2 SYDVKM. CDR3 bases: TGTGCCAGCAGAAGACCGGGCTCTGGGGCCAACGTCCTGACTTTC. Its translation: CASRRPGSGANVLTF.